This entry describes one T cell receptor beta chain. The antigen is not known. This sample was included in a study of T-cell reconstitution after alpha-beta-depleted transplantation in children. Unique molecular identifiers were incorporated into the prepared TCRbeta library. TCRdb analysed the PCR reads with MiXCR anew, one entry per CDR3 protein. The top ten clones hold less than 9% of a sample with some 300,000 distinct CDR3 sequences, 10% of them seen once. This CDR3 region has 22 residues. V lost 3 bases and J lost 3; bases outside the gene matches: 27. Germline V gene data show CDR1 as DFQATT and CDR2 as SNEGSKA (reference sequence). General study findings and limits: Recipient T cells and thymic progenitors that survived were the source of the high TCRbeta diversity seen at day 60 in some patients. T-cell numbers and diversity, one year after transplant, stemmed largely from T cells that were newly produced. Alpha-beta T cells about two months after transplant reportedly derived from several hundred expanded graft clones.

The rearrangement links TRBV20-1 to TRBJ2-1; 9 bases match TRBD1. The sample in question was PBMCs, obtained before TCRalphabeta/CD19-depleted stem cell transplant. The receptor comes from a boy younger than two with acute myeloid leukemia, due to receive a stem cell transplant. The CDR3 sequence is CSARPGDLPGQGSSSYYNEQFF. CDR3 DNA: TGCAGTGCTAGGCCGGGGGATTTACCGGGACAGGGATCATCCTCCTACTACAATGAGCAGTTCTTC.